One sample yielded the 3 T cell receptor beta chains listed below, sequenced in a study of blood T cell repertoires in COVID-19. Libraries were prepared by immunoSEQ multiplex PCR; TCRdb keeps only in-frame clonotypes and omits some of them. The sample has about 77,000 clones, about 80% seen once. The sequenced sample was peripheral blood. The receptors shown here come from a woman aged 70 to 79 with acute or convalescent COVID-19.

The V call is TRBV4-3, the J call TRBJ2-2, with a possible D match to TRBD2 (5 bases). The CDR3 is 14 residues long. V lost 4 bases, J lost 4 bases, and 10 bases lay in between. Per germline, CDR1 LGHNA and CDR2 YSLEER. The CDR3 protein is CASSPPGSTGELFF. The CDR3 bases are TGCGCCAGCAGCCCGCCGGGAAGCACCGGGGAGCTGTTTTTT.

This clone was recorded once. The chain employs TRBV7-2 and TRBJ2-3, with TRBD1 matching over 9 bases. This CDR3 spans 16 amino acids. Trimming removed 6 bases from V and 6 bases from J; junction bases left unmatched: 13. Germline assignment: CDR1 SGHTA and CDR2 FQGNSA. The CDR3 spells CASRRGGQGMADTQYF. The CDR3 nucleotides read TGTGCCAGCAGAAGGGGAGGACAGGGGATGGCCGATACGCAGTATTTT.

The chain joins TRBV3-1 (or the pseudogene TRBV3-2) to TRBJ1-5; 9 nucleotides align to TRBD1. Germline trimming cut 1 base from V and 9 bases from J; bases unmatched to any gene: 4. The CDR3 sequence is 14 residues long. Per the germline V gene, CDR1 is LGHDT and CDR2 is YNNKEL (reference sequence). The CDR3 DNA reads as TGTGCCAGCAGCCAAGGGACAGGGGAATTGCCCCAGCATTTT. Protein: CASSQGTGELPQHF.